The clone carrying this T cell receptor beta chain was detected only once. Profiling relied on immunoSEQ multiplex PCR, and the TCRdb table lists in-frame clones only, not all of them. Here the sample spans 280,000 or so clones, 89% being singletons. The record originates from a study of blood T cell repertoires in COVID-19. Overall study: Samples came from the United States, Italy and Spain, spanning acute and convalescent COVID-19.

Ages ranged from about 18 to 100 years, with residence in approximately 25 US areas. Allocation to cohorts depended on clinical history reported by the participants. Sequences were obtained from PBMCs or T cells enriched from blood (not recorded which). The receptor was isolated from a woman between 50 and 59 years old who had been exposed to COVID-19.

DNA for the CDR3: TGTGCCAGCAGTGGGGGACTAGCGGGGATTAACAATGAGCAGTTCTTC. Amino acid sequence: CASSGGLAGINNEQFF. This chain uses TRBV28 with TRBJ2-1; 13 bases fit TRBD2. Germline lookup yields CDR1 MDHEN and CDR2 SYDVKM. The CDR3 contains 16 residues. V dropped 5 bases and J dropped 5; count of bases not matched to a gene: 6.